Presented here are 28 T cell receptor beta chains from one specimen sequenced in a study of breast tumors, draining lymph nodes, adjacent tissues. Breast cancer patients provided tissue from their axillary draining lymph nodes. Each CDR3 protein is one row after TCRdb ran MiXCR on the multiplex PCR reads. Among around 150,000 distinct CDR3 sequences listed, approximately 20% were seen once. The sample comprised axillary lymph node tissue. The receptors derive from a female donor with breast cancer. Some clones in this sample may be carry-over from other donors' samples.

This clonotype was picked up a small number of times. The gene calls are TRBV27 and TRBJ2-1; 10 nucleotides line up with TRBD2. V was pared by 3 bases and J by 0 bases, with 8 bases of the junction left unmatched. The CDR3 has 18 residues. Germline CDR1 MNHEY, CDR2 SMNVEV (reference sequence). This chain's CDR3 is CASSFELAGRSSYNEQFF. In DNA form, the CDR3 reads TGTGCCAGCAGTTTCGAACTAGCGGGACGTAGCTCCTACAATGAGCAGTTCTTC.

This clonotype showed up many times. The chain links TRBV5-1 to TRBJ2-5; 9 nucleotides match TRBD1. V lost 3 bases to trimming and J lost 5 bases; unmatched junction nucleotides: 11. CDR3 length: 16 residues. Germline CDR1 and CDR2: SGHRS and YFSETQ. CDR3: CASSSLGQGRSETQYF. The CDR3 bases are TGCGCCAGCAGCTCCTTGGGACAGGGTCGATCGGAGACCCAGTACTTC.

Only a few counts were recorded for this clonotype. The V and J genes are TRBV30 and TRBJ2-2, with TRBD1 as a possible D gene (5 bases). This CDR3 region has 15 residues. The germline V and J ends were trimmed by 0 bases and 5 bases, with 13 bases remaining between them. The germline CDR1 and CDR2 sequences are GTSNPN and SVGIG (reference sequence). CDR3 sequence (DNA): TGTGCCTGGAGTGTAAGGGGCAGGGCAACCGGGGAGCTGTTTTTT. Amino acids: CAWSVRGRATGELFF.

This clonotype was recorded many times. The CDR3 here is CASRSTGGSYEQYF. The CDR3 DNA follows: TGTGCCAGCAGATCGACAGGGGGGTCCTACGAGCAGTACTTC. The chain is built from TRBV2 and TRBJ2-7; 9 bases align to TRBD1. This CDR3 is built from 14 residues. Looked up from germline, CDR1 is SNHLY and CDR2 is FYNNEI. With V trimmed by 6 bases and J by 1 base, 4 bases remained unmatched.

The rearrangement uses TRBV6-4 and TRBJ2-1, with 15 bases fitting TRBD2. Trimming at V came to 4 bases and at J to 6 bases, leaving 4 bases not matched to a gene. In germline, CDR1 is MRHNA, CDR2 SNTAGT. The CDR3 is 16 residues long. DNA for the CDR3: TGTGCCAGCAGTGTGGGGACTAGCGGGAGGATCAATGAGCAGTTCTTC. It yields the protein CASSVGTSGRINEQFF.

This clonotype was found many times. Written as DNA, the CDR3 is TGTGCCAGCAGTGAGGGGGGCGGGGGTTACGAGCAGTACTTC. Amino acid sequence: CASSEGGGGYEQYF. The rearrangement joins TRBV2 to TRBJ2-7; maybe TRBD2 (7 bases). The CDR3 contains 14 residues. CDR1 is SNHLY, CDR2 FYNNEI, per germline. The ends were cut back, 3 bases at V and 4 bases at J, with 13 bases in the middle.

This clonotype showed up many times. V gene TRBV13 combines with J gene TRBJ2-7; tentative D call: TRBD1 (7 bases). Germline-derived CDR1 and CDR2 are PRHDT and FYEKMQ (reference sequence). The V gene lost 5 bases and the J gene lost 3 bases, with 14 bases spanning the gap. The CDR3 covers 14 residues. The CDR3 nucleotides read TGTGCCAGCAGCCCCCAGGGGGGCTACTACGAGCAGTACTTC. This gives the protein CASSPQGGYYEQYF.

This clonotype was observed many times. V gene TRBV4-2 combines with J gene TRBJ2-5; 11 bases are shared with TRBD2. Germline CDR1 and CDR2: LGHNA and YNFKEQ. The J segment lost 5 bases and the V segment lost 1 base, leaving 3 bases of the junction unmatched. There are 15 residues in the CDR3. In DNA form, the CDR3 reads TGTGCCAGCAGCCAAGGTCCTAGCGGGAGGGAGACCCAGTACTTC. The encoded protein is CASSQGPSGRETQYF.

This clonotype was detected many times. V is TRBV15 and J is TRBJ2-1; TRBD2 might be the D (6 bases). Germline CDR1 is LNHNV and CDR2 is YYDKDF (reference sequence). Trimming removed 3 bases from V and 2 bases from J, with 11 bases in between. The CDR3 runs 15 residues. The CDR3 nucleotides are TGTGCCACCAGCAGGAAAGGGACTGCCTACAATGAGCAGTTCTTC. It encodes CATSRKGTAYNEQFF.

This clonotype came up a few times. The chain links TRBV6-6 to TRBJ1-5; perhaps TRBD1 as D (6 bases). The CDR3 is 17 amino acids. CDR1 and CDR2 (germline): MNHNY, SVGAGI (reference sequence). V gave up 0 bases and J gave up 3 bases, with 15 bases separating them. The CDR3 sequence is CASSYSMVGGDNQPQHF. The CDR3 bases are TGTGCCAGCAGTTACTCGATGGTAGGGGGAGACAATCAGCCCCAGCATTTT.

This clonotype has at least ten counts. The chain employs TRBV6-1 and TRBJ1-5, with D possibly being TRBD1 (6 bases). Per germline, CDR1 MNHNS and CDR2 SASEGT. With 7 bases removed from V and 2 bases from J, the gap between germline ends came to 30 bases. CDR3 length: 20 residues. CDR3 in amino acids: CASTPVRPLGPGVGNQPQHF. In DNA form, the CDR3 reads TGTGCCAGCACCCCCGTCAGGCCCTTGGGGCCAGGGGTGGGCAATCAGCCCCAGCATTTT.

This clonotype was detected many times. The V gene is TRBV10-3, the J gene TRBJ2-2; tentatively, D is TRBD2 (5 bases). This CDR3 is built from 14 residues. The V end was cut by 2 bases, the J end by 6 bases, with 10 bases between. Per germline, CDR1 ENHRY and CDR2 SYGVKD. The CDR3 bases are TGTGCCATCAGTGAGGCTAGGAGGTCCGGGGAGCTGTTTTTT. Residues: CAISEARRSGELFF.

The rearrangement links TRBV3-1 to TRBJ2-1, with TRBD2 matching over 8 bases. CDR1 is LGHDT, CDR2 YNNKEL, per germline (reference sequence). The CDR3 extends over 14 amino acids. V lost 0 bases and J lost 7; bases outside the gene matches: 2. Written as DNA, the CDR3 is TGTGCCAGCAGCCAAGAACTAGCGGCAAATGAGCAGTTCTTC. This encodes CASSQELAANEQFF.

Concerning this clonotype itself: One base away lies a much larger clone, so this may be a sequencing read error. The chain employs TRBV5-4 and TRBJ2-7; D is perhaps TRBD1 (6 bases). This CDR3 comprises 15 residues. Per the germline V gene, CDR1 is SGHNT and CDR2 is YYREEE (reference sequence). CDR3 amino acids: CVSSLVTGITYEQYF. The CDR3 DNA follows: TGTGTCAGCAGCTTGGTCACAGGGATTACCTACGAGCAGTACTTC.

This clonotype was detected ten times or more. The rearrangement joins TRBV19 to TRBJ2-7, with D perhaps matching TRBD1 (7 bases). The germline V and J ends were trimmed by 7 bases and 3 bases, with 13 bases remaining between them. Per germline, CDR1 LNHDA and CDR2 SQIVND (reference sequence). This CDR3 comprises 13 residues. The CDR3, as DNA: TGTGCCAGTAAGGGGCAGGGGGGCTACGAGCAGTACTTC. It yields the protein CASKGQGGYEQYF.

This clonotype occurred many times. The CDR3 reads CAISESKQGASGANVLTF. For the CDR3, the DNA is TGTGCCATCAGTGAGTCCAAACAGGGGGCCTCAGGGGCCAACGTCCTGACTTTC. J is TRBJ2-6 and V is TRBV10-3; 9 bases fit TRBD1. The CDR3 runs 18 residues. In germline, CDR1 is ENHRY, CDR2 SYGVKD. V trimming: 0 bases; J trimming: 4 bases; junction bases outside the gene matches: 7.

In its sample, this clonotype was seen many times. The chain employs TRBV6-5 and TRBJ2-2; 7 bases fit TRBD1. Germline values: CDR1 MNHEY, CDR2 SVGAGI. The CDR3 length is 12 residues. V dropped 7 bases and J dropped 7; count of bases not matched to a gene: 3. Here the CDR3 DNA reads TGTGCCAGCAACAGGGGTGGCGGGGAGCTGTTTTTT. Protein product: CASNRGGGELFF.

This clonotype appeared many times. This sequence joins TRBV2 and TRBJ2-7; 8 bases agree with TRBD2. The V segment lost 6 bases and the J segment 1 base; nucleotides outside the gene matches: 11. Germline CDR1 SNHLY, CDR2 FYNNEI. This CDR3 region has 16 residues. As DNA, the CDR3 is TGTGCCAGCAGCGCCCCTACTAGCGGACTTTCCTACGAGCAGTACTTC. Its protein product is CASSAPTSGLSYEQYF.

This clonotype appeared many times. This chain joins TRBV18 and TRBJ2-7, with D perhaps matching TRBD1 or TRBD2 (5 bases each). Germline V gives CDR1 KGHSH, CDR2 LQKENI. This CDR3 region has 12 residues. V shed 3 bases and J shed 4 bases, with 7 bases lying between them. The CDR3 DNA sequence: TGTGCCAGCTCACCTGGGGGTTACGAGCAGTACTTC. Translating gives CASSPGGYEQYF.

There are many counts of this clonotype. The chain couples TRBV14 to TRBJ2-3, with TRBD1 identical over 10 bases. The CDR3 is 15 amino acids. CDR1 is SGHDN, CDR2 FVKESK, per germline. After removal of 3 bases from V and 5 bases from J, the junction contained 5 bases not matched to a gene. The CDR3 DNA reads TGTGCCAGCAGCCAGCGGACAGGGGGAATAGATACGCAGTATTTT. It encodes CASSQRTGGIDTQYF. Complete variable domain (other parts from reference TRBV14 and TRBJ2-3): EAGVTQFPSHSVIEKGQTVTLRCDPISGHDNLYWYRRVMGKEIKFLLHFVKESKQDESGMPNNRFLAERTGGTYSTLKVQPAELEDSGVYFCASSQRTGGIDTQYFGPGTRLTVL.

This clonotype was observed many times. J is TRBJ2-1 and V is TRBV20-1; unclear D gene. Germline V gives CDR1 DFQATT, CDR2 SNEGSKA (reference sequence). The CDR3 sequence is 16 residues long. Trimming left V 0 bases short and J 0 bases short, with 12 bases between. DNA for the CDR3: TGCAGTGCTAGAGAACGGGCCTTTAGCTCCTACAATGAGCAGTTCTTC. Amino acids: CSARERAFSSYNEQFF.

This clonotype was recorded many times. The rearrangement joins TRBV6-6 to TRBJ2-3; a possible D gene is TRBD2 (6 bases). This CDR3 comprises 13 residues. Trimming cost V 5 bases and J 5 bases, with 11 bases left between them. CDR1 and CDR2 from the germline V gene are MNHNY and SVGAGI (reference sequence). The chain's CDR3 is CASSSVGGDTQYF. CDR3 nucleotide sequence: TGTGCCAGCAGTAGTGTCGGGGGAGATACGCAGTATTTT.

This clonotype was recorded at least ten times. This chain connects TRBV6-2 or TRBV6-3 to TRBJ2-5; 9 bases line up with TRBD1. Per the germline V gene, CDR1 is MNHEY and CDR2 is SVGEGT. V lost 7 bases, J lost 5 bases, and 5 bases stayed unmatched. The CDR3 has 13 amino acids. CDR3 residues: CASNYRGRETQYF. CDR3 nucleotides: TGTGCCAGCAACTACAGGGGGCGGGAGACCCAGTACTTC.

On this clonotype itself: This may stem from a read error, because a much larger clone lies one nucleotide away. The V gene is TRBV20-1, the J gene TRBJ1-5; D is unclear. The CDR3 is made up of 15 amino acids. Germline CDR1 DFQATT, CDR2 SNEGSKA (reference sequence). The germline V and J ends were trimmed by 0 bases and 0 bases, with 9 bases remaining between them. CDR3 sequence: CSARDQLNSNQPQHF. DNA of the CDR3: TGCAGTGCTAGAGACCAACTGAATAGCAATCAGCCCCAGCATTTT.

Many counts were recorded for this clonotype. The rearrangement uses TRBV14 and TRBJ2-2; 7 bases line up with TRBD1. The CDR3 has 16 residues. Germline V gene sequence: CDR1 SGHDN, CDR2 FVKESK. The trim removed 0 bases at V and 7 bases at J, leaving 8 bases unmatched. CDR3 protein: CASSQDGRGHVGELFF. CDR3 DNA: TGTGCCAGCAGCCAAGATGGAAGGGGGCATGTCGGGGAGCTGTTTTTT. Full variable domain (remainder filled in from reference TRBV14 and TRBJ2-2): EAGVTQFPSHSVIEKGQTVTLRCDPISGHDNLYWYRRVMGKEIKFLLHFVKESKQDESGMPNNRFLAERTGGTYSTLKVQPAELEDSGVYFCASSQDGRGHVGELFFGEGSRLTVL.

This clonotype was seen more than once but under ten times. This rearrangement joins TRBV19 to TRBJ1-5; 10 bases match TRBD1. Trimming at V came to 4 bases and at J to 2 bases, leaving 2 bases not matched to a gene. This CDR3 has 15 amino acids. Germline V lookup: CDR1 LNHDA, CDR2 SQIVND (reference sequence). CDR3 region: CASSTGTGGNQPQHF. In DNA, the CDR3 is TGTGCCAGTAGTACGGGGACAGGGGGCAATCAGCCCCAGCATTTT.

This clonotype appeared many times. This chain uses TRBV10-3 with TRBJ2-7, with 7 bases matching TRBD1. Germline-derived CDR1 and CDR2 are ENHRY and SYGVKD. This CDR3 comprises 13 residues. The junction had 5 bases not matched to a gene; V was cut back by 4 bases and J by 5 bases. CDR3 sequence: CAISGDRVNEQYF. The CDR3 nucleotides read TGTGCCATCAGTGGTGACAGGGTCAACGAGCAGTACTTC.

This clonotype was found a few times. The V and J genes are TRBV19 and TRBJ1-5; 7 bases are shared with TRBD1. CDR3 size: 15 residues. In germline, CDR1 is LNHDA, CDR2 SQIVND (reference sequence). The junction had 7 bases not matched to a gene; V was cut back by 7 bases and J by 1 base. CDR3 bases: TGTGCCAGTAAGGGTCAGGGGGAGAGCAATCAGCCCCAGCATTTT. Its translation: CASKGQGESNQPQHF.